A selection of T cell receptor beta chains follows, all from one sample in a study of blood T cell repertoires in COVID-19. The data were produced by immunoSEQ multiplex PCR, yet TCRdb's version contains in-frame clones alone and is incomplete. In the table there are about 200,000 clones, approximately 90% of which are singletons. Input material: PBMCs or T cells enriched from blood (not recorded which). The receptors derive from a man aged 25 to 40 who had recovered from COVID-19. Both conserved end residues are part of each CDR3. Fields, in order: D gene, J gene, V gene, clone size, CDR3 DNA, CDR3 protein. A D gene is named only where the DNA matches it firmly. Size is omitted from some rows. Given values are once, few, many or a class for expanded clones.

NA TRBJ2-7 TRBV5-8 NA TGTGCCAGCAGCTCTCCCGGGACACACCCCCCCCACGAGCAGTACTTC CASSSPGTHPPHEQYF
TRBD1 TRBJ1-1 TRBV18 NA TGTGCCAGCTCACCACAATGGACAGGGATGAACACTGAAGCTTTCTTT CASSPQWTGMNTEAFF
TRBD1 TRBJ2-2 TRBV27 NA TGTGCCAGCAGTTTGACAGGGTATAGGAACACCGGGGAGCTGTTTTTT CASSLTGYRNTGELFF
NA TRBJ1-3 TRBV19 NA TGTGCCAGTAGTATAGATGATCGGGGGACTGGAAACACCATATATTTT CASSIDDRGTGNTIYF
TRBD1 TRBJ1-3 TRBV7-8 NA TGTGCCAGCAGCCTCGACAGGGCTGGAAACACCATATATTTT CASSLDRAGNTIYF
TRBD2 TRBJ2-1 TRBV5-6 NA TGTGCCAGCAGCTTGAGGAGACTAGCCGATGAGCAGTTCTTC CASSLRRLADEQFF
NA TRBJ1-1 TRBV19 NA TGTGCCAGTAGTCAGGGTTCCTACTTGAACACTGAAGCTTTCTTT CASSQGSYLNTEAFF
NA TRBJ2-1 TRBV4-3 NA TGCGCCAGCAGCCAAATATCCGGGGGACGATCGAATGAGCAGTTCTTC CASSQISGGRSNEQFF
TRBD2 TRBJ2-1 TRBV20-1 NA TGCAGTGCTAGTACTAGCGGCCCCCAGGCGGGGTCCTACAATGAGCAGTTCTTC CSASTSGPQAGSYNEQFF
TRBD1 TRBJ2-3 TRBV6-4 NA TGTGCCAGCGCACCGACAGGGGACAACACAGATACGCAGTATTTT CASAPTGDNTDTQYF
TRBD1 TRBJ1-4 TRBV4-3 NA TGCGCCAGCAGCCTTGATTCAGGGGGCGAGTATGAAAAACTGTTTTTT CASSLDSGGEYEKLFF
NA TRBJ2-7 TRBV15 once TGTGCCACCAGCAGAGATCAGGCCGCCACCTACGAGCAGTACTTC CATSRDQAATYEQYF
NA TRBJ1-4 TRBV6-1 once TGTGCCAGCAGTGAACAGGGGTTCAATGAAAAACTGTTTTTT CASSEQGFNEKLFF
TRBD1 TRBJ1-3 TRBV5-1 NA TGCGCCAGCAGCCGACAGGGGAGGCAAGGAAACACCATATATTTT CASSRQGRQGNTIYF
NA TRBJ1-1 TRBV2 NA TGTGCCAGCAGTGAGGGAGGTGGGCGGACTGAAGCTTTCTTT CASSEGGGRTEAFF
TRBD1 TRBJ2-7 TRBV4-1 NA TGCGCCAGCAGCCAAATGACAGGGACGTACTACGAGCAGTACTTC CASSQMTGTYYEQYF
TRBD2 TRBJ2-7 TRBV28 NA TGTGCCAGCAGTCCGTGGACTAGCGGGCGCTCCTACGAGCAGTACTTC CASSPWTSGRSYEQYF
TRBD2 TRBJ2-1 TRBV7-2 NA TGTGCCAGCAGCTTTGGACTAGCGGGAGTATTGAACAATGAGCAGTTCTTC CASSFGLAGVLNNEQFF
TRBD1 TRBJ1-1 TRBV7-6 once TGTGCCAGCAGCTTAGACCCCGACAGGGCCAACACTGAAGCTTTCTTT CASSLDPDRANTEAFF
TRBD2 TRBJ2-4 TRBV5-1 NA TGCGCCAGCAGCTTTGACGCTAGCGGGAGAATAGCCAAAAACATTCAGTACTTC CASSFDASGRIAKNIQYF
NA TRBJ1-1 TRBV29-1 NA TGCAGCGTTGCTGGGACAACTCTGACTGAAGCTTTCTTT CSVAGTTLTEAFF
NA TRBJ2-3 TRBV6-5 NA TGTGCCAGCTGGGCTTTGCCAGATACGCAGTATTTT CASWALPDTQYF
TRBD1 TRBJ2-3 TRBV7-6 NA TGTGCCAGCAGTCGGACAGGAGTGCTGGGGGATACGCAGTATTTT CASSRTGVLGDTQYF
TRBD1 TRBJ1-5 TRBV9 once TGTGCCAGCAGCGATGGACAGGGTGGGCAGCCCCAGCATTTT CASSDGQGGQPQHF
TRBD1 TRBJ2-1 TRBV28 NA TGTGCCAGCAGTCGACAGGGGAGCTCCTACAATGAGCAGTTCTTC CASSRQGSSYNEQFF
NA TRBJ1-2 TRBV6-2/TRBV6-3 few TGTGCCAGCAGTCAGATAACGACAGCATTCTATGGCTACACCTTC CASSQITTAFYGYTF
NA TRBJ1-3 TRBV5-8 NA TGTGCCAGCAGGGGGCGGCGTTCTGGAAACACCATATATTTT CASRGRRSGNTIYF
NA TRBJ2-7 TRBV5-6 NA TGTGCCAGCACCGCGGGGAACTACGAGCAGTACTTC CASTAGNYEQYF
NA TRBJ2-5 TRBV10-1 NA TGCGCCAGCGGGACAATAGAGACCCAGTACTTC CASGTIETQYF
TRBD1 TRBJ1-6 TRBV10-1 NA TGCGCCAGCAGTAGGGACAGCTCCTATAATTCACCCCTCCACTTT CASSRDSSYNSPLHF
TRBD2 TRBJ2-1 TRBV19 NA TGTGCCAGTAGTATTGGACTAGCGGGACGGTTGCACAATGAGCAGTTCTTC CASSIGLAGRLHNEQFF
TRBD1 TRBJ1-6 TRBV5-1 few TGCGCCAGCAGGTCAGTCGGGACAGGGGATTCACCCCTCCACTTT CASRSVGTGDSPLHF
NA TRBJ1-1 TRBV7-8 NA TGTGCCAGCAGCTTAGCCGGTGTCCCTGAAGCTTTCTTT CASSLAGVPEAFF
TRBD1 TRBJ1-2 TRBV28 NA TGTGCCAGCAGTCCGCCGGGACAGGGAAACTATGGCTACACCTTC CASSPPGQGNYGYTF
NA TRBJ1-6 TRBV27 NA TGTGCCAGTAGCACAGGGCGCAATTCACCCCTCCACTTT CASSTGRNSPLHF
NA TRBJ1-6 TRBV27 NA TGTGCCAGCAGCCGGGGGGGTTATAATTCACCCCTCCACTTT CASSRGGYNSPLHF
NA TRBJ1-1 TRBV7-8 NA TGTGCCAGCAGCATATCCAACGGGGACACGAACACTGAAGCTTTCTTT CASSISNGDTNTEAFF
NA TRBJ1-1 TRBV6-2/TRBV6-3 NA TGTGCCAGCAGTAGGGGGAACACTGAAGCTTTCTTT CASSRGNTEAFF
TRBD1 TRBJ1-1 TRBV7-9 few TGTGCCAGCAGCTTTACAGGGGTGAACACTGAAGCTTTCTTT CASSFTGVNTEAFF
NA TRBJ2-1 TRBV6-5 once TGTGCCAGCAGTTACCGAGGGTCAAACAATGAGCAGTTCTTC CASSYRGSNNEQFF
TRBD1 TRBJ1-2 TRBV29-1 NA TGCAGCGGACAGGGTGAAGATGGTAACTATGGCTACACCTTC CSGQGEDGNYGYTF
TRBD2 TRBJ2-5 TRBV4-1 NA TGCGCCAGCAGCTCCTGGACTAGCTGGCAAGAGACCCAGTACTTC CASSSWTSWQETQYF
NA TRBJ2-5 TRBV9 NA TGTGCCAGCAGCGTTTCAACCCGGGGAGAGCAAGAGACCCAGTACTTC CASSVSTRGEQETQYF
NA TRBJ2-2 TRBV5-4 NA TGTGCCAGCAGCCTAGGAGGGACCATTACCGGGGAGCTGTTTTTT CASSLGGTITGELFF
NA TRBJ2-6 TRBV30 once TGTGCCTGGACAGGGTTCGTCTCTGGGGCCAACGTCCTGACTTTC CAWTGFVSGANVLTF
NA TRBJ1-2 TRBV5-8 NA TGTGCCAGCAGCTTGGATTGGGCAGAAGTTAACTATGGCTACACCTTC CASSLDWAEVNYGYTF